The clone carrying this T cell receptor (beta chain) was detected ten times or more. The V gene lost 2 bases and the J gene lost 2 bases, with 7 bases spanning the gap. CDR1 SGHKS and CDR2 YYEKEE come from the germline V gene (reference sequence). This CDR3 has 13 residues. The record originates from a study of T-cell reconstitution after alpha-beta-depleted transplantation in children. Molecular barcoding with unique molecular identifiers was used for the TCRbeta library. Each CDR3 protein gets one entry after TCRdb re-called the PCR reads with MiXCR. In the table there are about 690,000 distinct CDR3 sequences, approximately 17% of which are singletons.

The chain uses TRBV5-5 and TRBJ2-5; unclear D gene. The receptor's source is a human donor who donated a stem cell graft to a child with acute myeloid leukemia. Here the sequenced sample was PBMCs from the stem cell graft donor, taken from the stem cell graft. CDR3 in DNA: TGTGCCAGCAGCTTCCGTCCTCAAGAGACCCAGTACTTC. Its protein product is CASSFRPQETQYF.